This T cell receptor beta chain was profiled in a study of blood T cells in healthy people across ages. Study-wide results and limits: Age showed a roughly linear inverse relationship with TCR beta diversity per million T cells. It was the long-lived donors that had more naive CD4+ cells and higher diversity than aged donors. Estimated diversity across one million T cells was deemed an underestimate.

PCR was performed a second time for about 7 to 12 cycles using a sample-barcoded 5' primer and a J-beta primer mix. One entry per CDR3 protein results from TCRdb running MiXCR on the 5' RACE reads. The sample consists of around 1,600,000 distinct CDR3 sequences, 35% to 45% of them appearing once. The CDR3 is 13 residues long. Trimming removed 0 bases at V and 1 base at J, with 6 bases between. Germline CDR1 and CDR2: DFQATT and SNEGSKA (reference sequence). Drawing of peripheral blood yielded approximately 10 milliliters from each donor. Regarding this clonotype: Its antigen is not identified.

This rearrangement joins TRBV20-1 to TRBJ1-2; D is uncertain. The clonotype was recovered from a woman in her late teens or twenties in good health. The sample was blood. CDR3 residues: CSARDRNNYGYTF. The DNA of the CDR3 is TGCAGTGCTAGAGATAGGAATAACTATGGCTACACCTTC.